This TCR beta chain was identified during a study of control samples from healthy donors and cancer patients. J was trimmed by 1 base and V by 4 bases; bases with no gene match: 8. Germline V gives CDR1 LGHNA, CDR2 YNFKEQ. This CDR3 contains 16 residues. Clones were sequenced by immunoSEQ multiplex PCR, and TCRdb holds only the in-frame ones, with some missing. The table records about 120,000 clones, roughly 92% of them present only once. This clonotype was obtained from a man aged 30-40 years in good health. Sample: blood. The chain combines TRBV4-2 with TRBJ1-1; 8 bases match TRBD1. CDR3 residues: CASSLWTGSANTEAFF. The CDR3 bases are TGTGCCAGCAGCCTCTGGACAGGGTCGGCGAACACTGAAGCTTTCTTT.